A selection of T cell receptor beta chains follows, all from one sample in a study of blood T cell repertoires in COVID-19. Libraries were prepared by immunoSEQ multiplex PCR; TCRdb keeps only in-frame clonotypes and omits some of them. The sample records about 42,000 clones, under 80% being singletons. The sequencing sample was made of peripheral blood. The receptors shown here come from an elderly man with acute or convalescent COVID-19. The CDR3 runs from the conserved cysteine through the conserved F or W. The D gene is left open where the match is weak. Expanded clones get a size class; other rows say once, few or many, or leave the size out.

TRBV7-2,TRBD2,TRBJ2-1,once,TGTGCCAGCAGCTTAGCGGCGGGAGAATCGTACAATGAGCAGTTCTTC,CASSLAAGESYNEQFF
TRBV28,.,TRBJ1-6,few,TGTGCCAGCAGGCAGGGATGGAGTTCACCCCTCCACTTT,CASRQGWSSPLHF
TRBV7-3,TRBD2,TRBJ2-1,.,TGTGCCAGCAGCCCACTAGGACTAGCGGGAGGGAGCTCCTACAATGAGCAGTTCTTC,CASSPLGLAGGSSYNEQFF
TRBV4-2,.,TRBJ2-1,few,TGTGCCAGCAGCCAAGGAAACGCGGGATCTCGGTACAATGAGCAGTTCTTC,CASSQGNAGSRYNEQFF
TRBV2,TRBD2,TRBJ2-3,.,TGTGCCATCCGGGGGGGGCGTGACGGCACAGATACGCAGTATTTT,CAIRGGRDGTDTQYF
TRBV14,TRBD1,TRBJ1-2,.,TGTGCCAGCAGCCAACTCGGACAGGGCGTCGGCTACACCTTC,CASSQLGQGVGYTF
TRBV28,TRBD2,TRBJ2-3,.,TGTGCCAGCAGTTCAGGGGCTAGCGGGAGCAAAGATACGCAGTATTTT,CASSSGASGSKDTQYF
TRBV14,.,TRBJ1-2,.,TGTGCCAGCAGCTCCCAGGGGAACTATGGCTACACCTTC,CASSSQGNYGYTF
TRBV5-5,.,TRBJ2-1,.,TGTGCCAGCAGCTTGTTAGGGGGACCAATCAGGGAGCAGTTCTTC,CASSLLGGPIREQFF
TRBV29-1,TRBD2,TRBJ2-2,.,TGCAGCGTTGAAGGGACTAGCGGGACGAACACCGGGGAGCTGTTTTTT,CSVEGTSGTNTGELFF
TRBV4-1,TRBD1,TRBJ2-1,.,TGCGCCAGCAGCCTTGGGACAGACACCTACAATGAGCAGTTCTTC,CASSLGTDTYNEQFF
TRBV18,.,TRBJ2-7,.,TGTGCCAGCTCAATTCGACAGGCCTCGGACGAGCAGTACTTC,CASSIRQASDEQYF
TRBV24-1,TRBD1,TRBJ2-1,.,TGTGCCACCAGTGATTGGAGGACAGGGGGCAATGAGCAGTTCTTC,CATSDWRTGGNEQFF
TRBV7-3,TRBD1,TRBJ2-1,.,TGTGCCAGCAGCTTTCGTGGACAGGGGCACGATGAGCAGTTCTTC,CASSFRGQGHDEQFF
TRBV11-2,.,TRBJ2-7,many,TGTGCCAGCAGCCCAGTTTTTATGGGGGCAGCGATGAGCTCCTACGAGCAGTACTTC,CASSPVFMGAAMSSYEQYF
TRBV5-6,.,TRBJ1-4,.,TGTGCCAGCAGCTTTTCATCCGGTCCCTGGGAAAAACTGTTTTTT,CASSFSSGPWEKLFF
TRBV19,.,TRBJ1-5,few,TGTGCCAGTAGTATCCAGGAACAGCCCCAGCATTTT,CASSIQEQPQHF
TRBV19,TRBD1,TRBJ1-2,.,TGTGCCAGTAGTCCCGATGGACAGGGGCCGCTTTATGGCTACACCTTC,CASSPDGQGPLYGYTF
TRBV5-1,TRBD1,TRBJ1-4,.,TGCGCCAGCAGCCCCGGGACAGGGGGTGAAAAACTGTTTTTT,CASSPGTGGEKLFF
TRBV3-1/TRBV3-2,TRBD2,TRBJ2-7,.,TGTGCCAGCAGCCAAGCCCGGCGGGGGGCTCTTGGCGAGCAGTACTTC,CASSQARRGALGEQYF
TRBV15,TRBD2,TRBJ2-1,.,TGTGCCACCAGCAGAGGCCAGGGAGGGAACAATGAGCAGTTCTTC,CATSRGQGGNNEQFF
TRBV4-2,TRBD2,TRBJ2-5,.,TGTGCCAGCAGCCAAGACTCCGCACTAGCGGGAGAGACCCAGTACTTC,CASSQDSALAGETQYF
TRBV7-9,TRBD2,TRBJ2-5,once,TGTGCCAGCAGCTTTAGCGGGGGGTTTCAAGAGACCCAGTACTTC,CASSFSGGFQETQYF
TRBV3-1/TRBV3-2,.,TRBJ1-1,.,TGTGCCAGCAGCCAAGAGGCAGGGAGGACTGAAGCTTTCTTT,CASSQEAGRTEAFF
TRBV20-1,TRBD2,TRBJ2-4,.,TGCAGTGTAGAGCGGGGACACATTCAGTACTTC,CSVERGHIQYF
TRBV9,TRBD1,TRBJ1-2,.,TGTGCCAGCGCACGATTCACAGGGGACGGTGGCTACACCTTC,CASARFTGDGGYTF
TRBV28,TRBD2,TRBJ2-7,.,TGTGCCAGCACCAACGTTCGGGGGGGGTGGCAGTACTTC,CASTNVRGGWQYF
TRBV2,TRBD1,TRBJ1-1,.,TGTGCCAGCAGTTCTCCGGGACAGCCGGCGGTGAACACTGAAGCTTTCTTT,CASSSPGQPAVNTEAFF
TRBV19,.,TRBJ1-1,.,TGTGCCAGTAGTATTAGCGGCGGAAACACTGAAGCTTTCTTT,CASSISGGNTEAFF
TRBV29-1,.,TRBJ2-1,.,TGCAGCGTTGCTGGCCAGGGAAAATTAAGGTCCTACAATGAGCAGTTCTTC,CSVAGQGKLRSYNEQFF
TRBV5-4,.,TRBJ2-1,once,TGTGCCAGCAGCTTGAGGGAGCTTTACAATGAGCAGTTCTTC,CASSLRELYNEQFF
TRBV27,TRBD2,TRBJ2-1,few,TGTGCCAGCAGGTCTAGCGGGGATGTCTACAATGAGCAGTTCTTC,CASRSSGDVYNEQFF
TRBV6-6,TRBD2,TRBJ2-5,.,TGTGCCAGCAGGGGGACTAGCGGGAGGGCCGGGGAGACCCAGTACTTC,CASRGTSGRAGETQYF
TRBV6-5,.,TRBJ1-3,.,TGTGCCAGCAGTCCCCCAGGGGCAGGAAACACCATATATTTT,CASSPPGAGNTIYF
TRBV18,.,TRBJ1-1,.,TGTGCCAGCTCGACCGGACAGAACACTGAAGCTTTCTTT,CASSTGQNTEAFF
TRBV3-1/TRBV3-2,.,TRBJ1-5,.,TGTGCCAGCAGCCAATCAGGGGATAGCAATCAGCCCCAGCATTTT,CASSQSGDSNQPQHF
TRBV7-3,.,TRBJ1-1,few,TGTGCCAGCAGCCTCGCTAGGAACACTGAAGCTTTCTTT,CASSLARNTEAFF
TRBV7-9,TRBD2,TRBJ2-5,.,TGTGCCAGCAGCTCCCTCGGGGTGAGCGGGGGAAGAGAGACCCAGTACTTC,CASSSLGVSGGRETQYF
TRBV28,TRBD1,TRBJ1-2,.,TGTGCCAGCAGCCCGGGACAGCCGGCTAACTATGGCTACACCTTC,CASSPGQPANYGYTF
TRBV18,.,TRBJ2-7,.,TGTGCCAGCTCACGTACAGGGCCCTCCTACGAGCAGTACTTC,CASSRTGPSYEQYF
TRBV7-8,TRBD1,TRBJ2-7,once,TGTGCCAGCAGCGCAAGGGGGCTCTCCTCCTACGAGCAGTACTTC,CASSARGLSSYEQYF
TRBV11-2,TRBD1,TRBJ1-1,.,TGTGCCAGCAGCCCGGACAGGGGGGGGACTGAAGCTTTCTTT,CASSPDRGGTEAFF
TRBV27,.,TRBJ1-5,few,TGTGCCAGCAGCCCCCGATGGGCCGTGGGAGACCAGCCCCAGCATTTT,CASSPRWAVGDQPQHF
TRBV10-3,.,TRBJ2-1,.,TGTGCCATCACCGGAAACAGGGCTGGATACAATGAGCAGTTCTTC,CAITGNRAGYNEQFF
TRBV5-1,TRBD1,TRBJ2-6,.,TGCGCCAGCAGCTTGAGTGGGCCGGGACAGGGATCCGTCCTGACTTTC,CASSLSGPGQGSVLTF
TRBV24-1,.,TRBJ2-1,.,TGTGCCACCAGTGATCCGGAGAGCTCCTACAATGAGCAGTTCTTC,CATSDPESSYNEQFF
TRBV10-3,TRBD1,TRBJ1-1,.,TGTGCCATCAGTACCGGGACAGGGACTGAAGCTTTCTTT,CAISTGTGTEAFF
TRBV4-1,.,TRBJ2-4,.,TGCGCCAGCAGCCAATGGGGTAGCGGTAACATTCAGTACTTC,CASSQWGSGNIQYF
TRBV18,.,TRBJ1-2,few,TGTGCCAGCTCACCACCGGACACAAACTATGGCTACACCTTC,CASSPPDTNYGYTF
TRBV27,TRBD1,TRBJ1-1,.,TGTGCCAGCAGTTTTCGTAGGGGGCCTGAAGCTTTCTTT,CASSFRRGPEAFF
TRBV6-4,TRBD1,TRBJ1-6,.,TGTGCCAGCAGGGGACAGGGGGGATCACCCCTCCACTTT,CASRGQGGSPLHF
TRBV6-5,TRBD1,TRBJ1-4,.,TGTGCCAGCAGTTACGCGACAGGGTCAGGGGAAAAACTGTTTTTT,CASSYATGSGEKLFF
TRBV2,TRBD1,TRBJ1-1,.,TGTGCCAGCAGCGGACAGGAGATGAACACTGAAGCTTTCTTT,CASSGQEMNTEAFF
TRBV9,.,TRBJ1-6,.,TGTGCCAGCAGCGACAGCTCCTATAATTCACCCCTCCACTTT,CASSDSSYNSPLHF
TRBV7-9,TRBD2,TRBJ2-4,once,TGTGCCAGCAGCTCTGCGGGACTAAAGTACTTC,CASSSAGLKYF
TRBV19,TRBD1,TRBJ2-7,many,TGTGCCAGTAGTCTGGATGAGACAGGGGCCTACGAGCAGTACTTC,CASSLDETGAYEQYF
TRBV5-1,TRBD1,TRBJ2-1,.,TGCGCCAGCAGCCTACAGGGGGTCTCCTACAATGAGCAGTTCTTC,CASSLQGVSYNEQFF
TRBV6-1,TRBD2,TRBJ2-7,.,TGTGCCAGCAGTGTTTTTGCTAGCGGGGGCTCCTACGAGCAGTACTTC,CASSVFASGGSYEQYF
TRBV10-3,TRBD1,TRBJ1-5,.,TGTGCCATCAGCCGGGACAGGGGTGGCAATCAGCCCCAGCATTTT,CAISRDRGGNQPQHF